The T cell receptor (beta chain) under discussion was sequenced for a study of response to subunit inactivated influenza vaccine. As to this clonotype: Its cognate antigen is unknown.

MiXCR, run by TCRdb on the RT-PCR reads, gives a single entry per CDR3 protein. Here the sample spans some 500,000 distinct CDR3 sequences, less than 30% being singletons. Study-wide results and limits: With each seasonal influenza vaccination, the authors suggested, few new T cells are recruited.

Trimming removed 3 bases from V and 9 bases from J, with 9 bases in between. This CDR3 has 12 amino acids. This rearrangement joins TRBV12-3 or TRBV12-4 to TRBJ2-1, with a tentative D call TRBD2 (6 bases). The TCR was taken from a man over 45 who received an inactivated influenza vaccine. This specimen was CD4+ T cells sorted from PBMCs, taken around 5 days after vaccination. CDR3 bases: TGTGCCAGCAGTTTTTACGGGAGTGAGCAGTTCTTC. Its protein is CASSFYGSEQFF.